The 23 T cell receptor beta chains reported below all come from one sample, sequenced in a study of T cells in Graves' hyperthyroidism and ophthalmopathy. The TCR beta CDR3 regions underwent amplification using RNA transcripts as the source. The TCR CDR3 was amplified in a first-round RT-PCR using the HTBI primer set. MiXCR was run by TCRdb on the multiplex PCR reads, yielding one entry per CDR3 protein. In the table there are about 340,000 distinct CDR3 sequences, approximately 18% of which are singletons. Sequenced input: blood. Every receptor here comes from a woman aged 50 to 60 with Graves' hyperthyroidism.

Comment on this clonotype: It may be a read error: a sequence one base away is much more abundant. V gene TRBV18 combines with J gene TRBJ2-1; unclear D gene. The CDR3 runs 14 residues. Germline V gene sequence: CDR1 KGHSH, CDR2 LQKENI. Trimming removed 0 bases at V and 6 bases at J, with 9 bases between. As DNA, the CDR3 is TGTGCCAGCTCACCACCGGTTATGCCCAATGAGCAGTTCTTC. Translated: CASSPPVMPNEQFF.

This clonotype occurred a few times. J is TRBJ2-7 and V is TRBV5-1; D may be TRBD2 (6 bases). With 7 bases removed from V and 4 bases from J, the gap between germline ends came to 15 bases. CDR1 is SGHRS and CDR2 is YFSETQ in the germline V gene. The CDR3 covers 13 residues. DNA of the CDR3: TGCGCCAGCGGGACCGAGGGAGGTTACGAGCAGTACTTC. It codes for CASGTEGGYEQYF.

V gene TRBV6-1 combines with J gene TRBJ1-5; D uncertain. The germline V and J ends were trimmed by 3 bases and 4 bases, with 10 bases remaining between them. The CDR3 totals 14 residues. Per germline, CDR1 MNHNS and CDR2 SASEGT. The CDR3 bases are TGTGCCAGCAGTGATGCCCGGGTAAATCAGCCCCAGCATTTT. Residues: CASSDARVNQPQHF.

Comment on this clonotype: This may be a read error, as it is one base from a much larger clone. The rearrangement joins TRBV27 to TRBJ2-1, with 9 bases lining up with TRBD2. The CDR3 length is 15 residues. Germline CDR1 is MNHEY and CDR2 is SMNVEV (reference sequence). The CDR3 region is CASSPSGNPPNEQSF. The DNA of the CDR3 is TGTGCCAGCAGCCCTAGCGGGAACCCACCCAATGAGCAGTCCTTC.

This clonotype was found many times. The V gene is TRBV5-1, the J gene TRBJ2-2; D uncertain. This CDR3 region has 14 residues. The V and J ends lost 8 bases and 0 bases respectively, with 11 bases between them. Germline values: CDR1 SGHRS, CDR2 YFSETQ. The CDR3 spells CASRGFPNTGELFF. CDR3 nucleotides: TGCGCCAGTCGTGGGTTCCCGAACACCGGGGAGCTGTTTTTT.

This clonotype was counted a few times. This chain uses TRBV7-2 with TRBJ1-1, with 7 bases fitting TRBD1. This CDR3 is 14 amino acids long. Germline V CDR1 and CDR2: SGHTA, FQGNSA. With 3 bases clipped from V and 8 bases from J, the junction kept 9 bases outside the gene matches. Written as DNA, the CDR3 is TGTGCCAGCAGCTTTCAGCCCCGGGACAGAGAAGCTTTCTTT. Its protein product is CASSFQPRDREAFF.

This clonotype was picked up many times. The rearrangement joins TRBV6-5 to TRBJ1-1, with D unclear. This CDR3 spans 13 amino acids. V was clipped by 2 bases and J by 1 base, with 5 bases between them. The germline V gene has CDR1 MNHEY and CDR2 SVGAGI. The CDR3 here is CASSYRQNTEAFF. CDR3 nucleotides: TGTGCCAGCAGTTACCGACAGAACACTGAAGCTTTCTTT.

V and J are TRBV12-3 or TRBV12-4 and TRBJ2-1; 10 bases agree with TRBD2. This CDR3 region has 15 residues. With 6 bases clipped from V and 4 bases from J, the junction kept 6 bases outside the gene matches. Here the CDR3 DNA reads TGTGCCAGCAGCATTAGCGGGAGGCGTTACAATGAGCAGTTCTTC. Translating it yields CASSISGRRYNEQFF.

This chain uses TRBV20-1 with TRBJ2-2; D is uncertain. Per the germline V gene, CDR1 is DFQATT and CDR2 is SNEGSKA (reference sequence). The CDR3 spans 15 residues. Trimming removed 4 bases at V and 0 bases at J, with 12 bases between. CDR3 in amino acids: CSANRATTNTGELFF. The CDR3 coding sequence is TGCAGTGCTAATAGAGCGACCACGAACACCGGGGAGCTGTTTTTT.

The gene calls are TRBV5-1 and TRBJ2-4, with 7 nucleotides matching TRBD1. Germline lookup yields CDR1 SGHRS and CDR2 YFSETQ. The CDR3 loop spans 13 amino acids. V lost 2 bases, J lost 8 bases, and 4 bases stayed unmatched. The CDR3 reads CASSFTGADIQYF. DNA of the CDR3: TGCGCCAGCAGCTTTACAGGGGCGGACATTCAGTACTTC.

V usage is TRBV10-3 and J usage is TRBJ1-2; 11 nucleotides agree with TRBD1. The CDR3 is made up of 15 amino acids. Germline values: CDR1 ENHRY, CDR2 SYGVKD. Losses at the gene ends were 5 bases for V and 3 bases for J; bases not matched to a gene: 5. This chain's CDR3 is CAISPGTGGDYGYTF. DNA of the CDR3: TGTGCCATCAGTCCAGGGACAGGGGGGGACTATGGCTACACCTTC.

This clonotype was observed a few times. The rearrangement links TRBV30 to TRBJ1-6, with D hard to call. V gave up 2 bases and J gave up 1 base, with 15 bases separating them. This CDR3 contains 17 residues. CDR1 and CDR2 (germline): GTSNPN, SVGIG (reference sequence). The CDR3 nucleotides read TGTGCCTGGAGTCCCGGCCGGGCGGCGTCCTATAATTCACCCCTCCACTTT. Its protein is CAWSPGRAASYNSPLHF.

This clonotype was counted between two and nine times. The chain recombines TRBV6-5 with TRBJ1-2; tentatively, D is TRBD1 (5 bases). Per the germline V gene, CDR1 is MNHEY and CDR2 is SVGAGI. The CDR3 is made up of 13 amino acids. V was clipped by 2 bases and J by 7 bases, with 11 bases between them. The CDR3 reads CASSYVRDRGYTF. The DNA of the CDR3 is TGTGCCAGCAGTTACGTCAGGGATCGTGGCTACACCTTC.

The chain recombines TRBV3-1 with TRBJ2-3; D tentatively reads TRBD1 or TRBD2 (5 bases each). V lost 3 bases and J lost 0, with 10 bases in between. The CDR3 covers 15 residues. Germline V CDR1 and CDR2: LGHDT, YNNKEL (reference sequence). In nucleotides, the CDR3 is TGTGCCAGCAGCCATTGGGACGCTAGCACAGATACGCAGTATTTT. It specifies CASSHWDASTDTQYF.

This rearrangement joins TRBV12-3 or TRBV12-4 to TRBJ2-2; a possible D gene is TRBD2 (6 bases). V lost 6 bases and J lost 15, with 26 bases in between. The CDR3 spans 15 residues. The CDR3 spells CASSWETPNTGDLFF. CDR3 DNA sequence: TGTGCCAGCAGCTGGGAGACGCCAAACACCGGGGACTTGTTTTTT.

This chain joins TRBV6-6 and TRBJ2-1; D assignment may be TRBD1 or TRBD2 (5 bases each). The length of the CDR3 is 13 residues. The germline CDR1 and CDR2 sequences are MNHNY and SVGAGI (reference sequence). V lost 0 bases and J 10 bases, leaving 10 bases between the germline ends. CDR3 in amino acids: CASSYSGRGEQFF. The CDR3 DNA is TGTGCCAGCAGTTACTCGGGACGAGGGGAGCAGTTCTTC.

Concerning this clonotype itself: The junction and the germline gene differ at one end; a read error may be behind it. In DNA form, the CDR3 reads TGTGCCTGCAGTTTTGGGTTTGGGGAATCTAACTATGGCTACACCTTC. The encoded protein is CACSFGFGESNYGYTF. The rearrangement joins TRBV28 to TRBJ1-2; D is uncertain. This CDR3 spans 16 amino acids. Germline lookup yields CDR1 MDHEN and CDR2 SYDVKM.

This sequence joins TRBV27 and TRBJ2-1; 12 positions match TRBD2. Germline values: CDR1 MNHEY, CDR2 SMNVEV (reference sequence). After removal of 5 bases from V and 6 bases from J, the junction contained 5 bases not matched to a gene. The CDR3 runs to 15 residues. CDR3 in amino acids: CASSHLAGGPNEQFF. In DNA form, the CDR3 reads TGTGCCAGCAGTCACCTAGCGGGGGGGCCCAATGAGCAGTTCTTC.

The rearrangement links TRBV5-1 to TRBJ2-2; tentative D call: TRBD2 (7 bases). The CDR3 has 15 amino acids. CDR1 is SGHRS, CDR2 YFSETQ, per germline. The V gene lost 4 bases and the J gene lost 5 bases, with 15 bases spanning the gap. Here the CDR3 DNA reads TGCGCCAGCAGCCCCCGAGGGGGGGGGACCGGGGAGCTGTTTTTT. Its protein is CASSPRGGGTGELFF.

This chain links TRBV28 with TRBJ2-7; TRBD2 matches 9 bases. Germline CDR1 MDHEN, CDR2 SYDVKM. The CDR3 loop spans 18 amino acids. J was trimmed by 0 bases and V by 4 bases; bases with no gene match: 13. CDR3 residues: CASSSLIIAGASSYEQYF. The CDR3 nucleotides are TGTGCCAGCAGTTCCCTCATAATAGCGGGAGCTAGCTCCTACGAGCAGTACTTC.

The sample holds many counts of this clonotype. This chain links TRBV18 with TRBJ1-4; 7 bases align to TRBD1. V shed 5 bases and J 3 bases; nucleotides not matched to a gene: 3. This CDR3 has 14 residues. Germline CDR1 KGHSH, CDR2 LQKENI. The CDR3 sequence: CASSTGVANEKLFF. The CDR3 region has the DNA TGTGCCAGCTCAACAGGGGTAGCTAATGAAAAACTGTTTTTT.

This clonotype was picked up a small number of times. V and J are TRBV29-1 and TRBJ2-1; tentatively, D is TRBD1 or TRBD2 (6 bases each). The CDR3 is 13 residues long. V dropped 4 bases and J dropped 3 bases, with 10 bases sitting between them. Germline V gene sequence: CDR1 SQVTM, CDR2 ANQGSEA. The CDR3 reads CSVVGGRYNEQFF. The CDR3 DNA reads TGCAGCGTTGTCGGGGGCCGCTACAATGAGCAGTTCTTC.

The rearrangement uses TRBV7-2 and TRBJ1-1; perhaps TRBD1 as D (6 bases). Trimming left V 4 bases short and J 4 bases short, with 16 bases between. This CDR3 is built from 15 residues. Per germline, CDR1 SGHTA and CDR2 FQGNSA. The CDR3 nucleotides read TGTGCCAGCAGCTCCTCAACCACAGGGATCACTGAAGCTTTCTTT. Its translation is CASSSSTTGITEAFF.